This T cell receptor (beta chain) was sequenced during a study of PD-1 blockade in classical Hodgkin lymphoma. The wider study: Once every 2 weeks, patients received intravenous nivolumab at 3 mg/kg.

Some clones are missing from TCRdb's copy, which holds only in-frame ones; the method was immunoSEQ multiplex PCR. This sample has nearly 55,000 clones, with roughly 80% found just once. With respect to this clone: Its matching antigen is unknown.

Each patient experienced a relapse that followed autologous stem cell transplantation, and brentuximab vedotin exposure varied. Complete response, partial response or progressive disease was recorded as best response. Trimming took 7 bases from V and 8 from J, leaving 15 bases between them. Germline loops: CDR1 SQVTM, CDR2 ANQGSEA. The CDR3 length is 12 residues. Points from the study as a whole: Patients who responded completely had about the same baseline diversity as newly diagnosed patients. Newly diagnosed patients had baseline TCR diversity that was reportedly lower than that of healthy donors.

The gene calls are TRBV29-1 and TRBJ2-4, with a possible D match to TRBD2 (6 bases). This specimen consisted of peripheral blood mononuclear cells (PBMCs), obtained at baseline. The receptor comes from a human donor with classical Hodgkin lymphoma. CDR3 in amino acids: CSASRDSDIQYF. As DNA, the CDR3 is TGCAGCGCATCTCGGGACTCCGACATTCAGTACTTC.